This T cell receptor (beta chain) was recovered during a study of metastatic and nonmetastatic thyroid tumors. TCRdb recomputed clones from the PCR reads via MiXCR. Among about 23,000 clones listed, approximately 25% were seen once. Thyroid surgery was preceded by no treatment in any patient. There are many counts of this clone. Its ends do not fully match the called genes, so a read error is possible. This sequence originates from a female donor with papillary thyroid cancer or a benign thyroid nodule (not recorded which). Some clones in this sample may be carry-over from other donors' samples. The sequenced sample consisted of tumor tissue.

CDR3 sequence (DNA): TGTGCTAGCAGCTCATCAACGGACAGGGCCTACGAGCAGTACTTC. It encodes CASSSSTDRAYEQYF. This chain joins TRBV13 and TRBJ2-7; 8 bases are shared with TRBD1. Germline-derived CDR1 and CDR2 are PRHDT and FYEKMQ (reference sequence). This CDR3 is built from 15 residues.